This T cell receptor (beta chain) was sequenced for a study of OX40 agonist ivuxolimab in advanced cancers. Across the study: The drug used for patients, ivuxolimab, was an agonistic anti-OX40 (CD134) antibody. Of the patients, three showed partial responses, one with hepatocellular carcinoma and two with cutaneous melanoma.

Blood sampling was done at baseline, cycle 4 day 1, and cycle 7 day 1. Findings and limits, study-wide: The 0.1-3.0 mg/kg partial responders had among the lowest clonal expansion.

The repertoire was sequenced with immunoSEQ multiplex PCR; TCRdb's copy has only in-frame clones and lacks some. The sample yields some 31,000 clones, approximately 89% seen once. With respect to this clone: Its specificity is not known.

V was cut by 4 bases and J by 5 bases, with 15 bases left in between. Germline CDR1 is SGHKS and CDR2 is YYEKEE (reference sequence). The CDR3 totals 14 residues. The V and J genes are TRBV5-5 and TRBJ2-5, with D unresolved. The TCR sequence derives from an adult with an advanced solid tumor such as melanoma, head and neck, liver or kidney cancer. The sequencing here drew on CD4+ or CD8+ T cells sorted from blood, taken in a trial of the OX40 agonist ivuxolimab. The CDR3 here is CASSPVNVEETQYF. The CDR3 bases are TGTGCCAGCAGCCCAGTGAATGTGGAGGAGACCCAGTACTTC.